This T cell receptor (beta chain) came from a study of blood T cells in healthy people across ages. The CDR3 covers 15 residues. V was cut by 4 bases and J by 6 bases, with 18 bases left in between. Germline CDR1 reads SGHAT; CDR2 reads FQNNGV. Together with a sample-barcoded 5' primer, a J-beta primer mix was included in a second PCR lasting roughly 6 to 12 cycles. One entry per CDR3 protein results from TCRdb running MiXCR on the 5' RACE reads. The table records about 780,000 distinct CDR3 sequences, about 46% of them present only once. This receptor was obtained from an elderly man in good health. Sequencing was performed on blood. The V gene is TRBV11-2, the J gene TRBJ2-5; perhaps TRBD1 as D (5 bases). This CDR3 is CASSSPDWAGKTQYF. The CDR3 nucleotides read TGTGCCAGCAGCTCCCCAGACTGGGCAGGGAAGACCCAGTACTTC.